This is a list of T cell receptor beta chains from one sample in a study of T-cell reconstitution after alpha-beta-depleted transplantation in children. MiXCR, run by TCRdb on the PCR reads, gives a single entry per CDR3 protein. The sample has about 610,000 distinct CDR3 sequences, about 10% seen once; the top ten hold 3.5% to 5%. The sample was PBMCs from the stem cell graft donor, taken from the stem cell graft. The origin of the receptors is a human donor who donated a stem cell graft to a child with acute myeloid leukemia. Both conserved end residues are part of each CDR3. The order of the fields is J gene, D gene, CDR3 length, V gene, CDR3 protein. The D gene is left open where the match is weak.

TRBJ2-1 NA 13 TRBV20-1 CSARDIQLFYQFF
TRBJ2-2 TRBD2 17 TRBV4-3 CASSQDLGGGLRGELFF
TRBJ2-7 TRBD2 18 TRBV4-2 CASSQKIEREGYSYEQYF
TRBJ2-1 TRBD2 19 TRBV7-2 CASSSFLSGVSSIADEQFF
TRBJ2-1 NA 14 TRBV30 CAWTPVQRYNEQFF
TRBJ2-5 NA 15 TRBV7-8 CASSLPRGTQETQYF
TRBJ2-3 TRBD1 13 TRBV27 CASRWTGADTQYF
TRBJ2-7 NA 16 TRBV15 CATSRDPADRLREQYF
TRBJ2-3 NA 17 TRBV7-2 CASSLVGGAGRTDTQYF
TRBJ2-1 NA 15 TRBV7-6 CASSPPPVAGLEQFF
TRBJ2-1 TRBD1 17 TRBV14 CASSPTFRDRGYNEQFF
TRBJ2-1 TRBD2 16 TRBV20-1 CSARDFRTSRYNEQFF
TRBJ2-3 NA 12 TRBV5-1 CASTWNSDTQYF
TRBJ2-3 TRBD1 15 TRBV12-3/TRBV12-4 CASRFGQGGSDTQYF
TRBJ2-7 TRBD2 16 TRBV6-6 CASSPTLAGGPYEQYF
TRBJ2-7 NA 14 TRBV7-8 CASSTRDKTYEQYF
TRBJ2-3 NA 15 TRBV7-2 CATSAGAAFPDTQYF
TRBJ1-2 NA 12 TRBV28 CASSSGLYGYTF
TRBJ1-2 NA 14 TRBV9 CASSFGHSEGGYTF
TRBJ2-7 TRBD2 14 TRBV12-3/TRBV12-4 CASRAGLSSYEQYF
TRBJ2-1 TRBD2 15 TRBV20-1 CSAPPLAEGWLEQFF
TRBJ2-7 NA 15 TRBV6-2/TRBV6-3 CASSQKAVHSYEQYF
TRBJ1-1 NA 16 TRBV6-2/TRBV6-3 CASSYSGRAMNTEAFF
TRBJ1-4 TRBD1 16 TRBV20-1 CSATRDRGGTNEKLFF
TRBJ2-5 TRBD2 16 TRBV7-9 CASSLDTGGSKETQYF
TRBJ2-1 NA 14 TRBV29-1 CSAGALTSSNEQFF
TRBJ2-1 NA 18 TRBV6-1 CASSEVSRSRPLPNEQFF
TRBJ1-5 TRBD1 17 TRBV6-8 CASSYLQGQASNQPQHF
TRBJ2-1 NA 14 TRBV6-5 CASSYGSSYNEQFF
TRBJ2-7 NA 13 TRBV13 CASSFTRTYEQYF
TRBJ2-3 TRBD2 16 TRBV7-3 CASSLRLAGGPDTQYF
TRBJ1-1 TRBD1 16 TRBV28 CASTGTGAVMNTEAFF
TRBJ2-2 NA 12 TRBV29-1 CSAKVRTGELFF
TRBJ2-7 TRBD2 13 TRBV29-1 CSVRGAGGYEQYF
TRBJ2-7 NA 13 TRBV27 CASSFGRSYEQYF
TRBJ2-1 NA 15 TRBV12-5 CASGSGRSSYNEQFF
TRBJ1-1 TRBD1 11 TRBV12-3/TRBV12-4 CASSLDRVASF
TRBJ2-1 NA 14 TRBV7-3 CASSFPGTPNEQFF
TRBJ2-1 NA 14 TRBV12-3/TRBV12-4 CASSLENSYNEQFF
TRBJ2-7 NA 14 TRBV7-9 CASSLGLGPREQYF
TRBJ2-2 NA 15 TRBV2 CASSRTRGFTGELFF